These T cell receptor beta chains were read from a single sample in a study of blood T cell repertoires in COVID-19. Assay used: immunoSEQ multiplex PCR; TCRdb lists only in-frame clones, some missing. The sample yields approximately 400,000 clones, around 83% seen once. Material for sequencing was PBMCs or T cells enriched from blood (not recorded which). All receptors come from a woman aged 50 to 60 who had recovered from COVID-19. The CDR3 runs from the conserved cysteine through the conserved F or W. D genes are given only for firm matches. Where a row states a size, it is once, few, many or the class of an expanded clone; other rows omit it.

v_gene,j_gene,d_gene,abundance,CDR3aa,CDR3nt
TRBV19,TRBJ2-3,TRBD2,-,CASSWTSGSGGDTQYF,TGTGCCAGTAGTTGGACTAGCGGGAGTGGAGGAGATACGCAGTATTTT
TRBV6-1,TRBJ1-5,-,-,CASSATGPIQVGFQPQHF,TGTGCCAGCAGTGCTACAGGTCCGATCCAGGTAGGGTTTCAGCCCCAGCATTTT
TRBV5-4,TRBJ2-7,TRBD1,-,CASSLQGAYEQYF,TGTGCCAGCAGCTTGCAGGGGGCGTACGAGCAGTACTTC
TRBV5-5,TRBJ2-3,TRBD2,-,CASLAGAGTDTQYF,TGTGCCAGCTTAGCGGGAGCAGGCACAGATACGCAGTATTTT
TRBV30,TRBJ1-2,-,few,CAWSRGRHGYTF,TGTGCCTGGAGTAGAGGGCGCCATGGCTACACCTTC
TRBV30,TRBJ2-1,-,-,CAWREFRSPNEQFF,TGTGCCTGGAGGGAGTTTAGATCTCCCAATGAGCAGTTCTTC
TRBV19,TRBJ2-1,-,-,CASNQRIGQLQQFF,TGTGCCAGTAACCAGAGGATCGGACAGTTACAACAGTTCTTC
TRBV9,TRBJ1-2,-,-,CASSQQGARYTF,TGTGCCAGCAGCCAACAGGGTGCTCGCTACACCTTC
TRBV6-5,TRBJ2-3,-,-,CASSYSSQRSDTQYF,TGTGCCAGCAGTTACTCGAGCCAGAGGTCAGATACGCAGTATTTT
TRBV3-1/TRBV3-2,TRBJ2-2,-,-,CASSQDEPGVAGELFF,TGTGCCAGCAGCCAAGATGAACCGGGGGTGGCCGGGGAGCTGTTTTTT
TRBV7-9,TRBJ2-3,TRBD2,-,CASSSLRAAGGRPDTQYF,TGTGCCAGCAGCTCCCTGCGGGCGGCGGGGGGGCGCCCAGATACGCAGTATTTT
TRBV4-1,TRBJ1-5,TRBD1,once,CASSLGTEIWPQHF,TGCGCCAGCAGCCTTGGGACAGAGATATGGCCCCAGCATTTT
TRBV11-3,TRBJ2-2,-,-,CASSPYNTGELFF,TGTGCCAGCAGCCCGTATAACACCGGGGAGCTGTTTTTT
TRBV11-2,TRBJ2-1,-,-,CASSLDGQGGMGQFF,TGTGCCAGCAGCTTAGATGGGCAGGGAGGCATGGGGCAGTTCTTC
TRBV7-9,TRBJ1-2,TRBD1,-,CASSSYTGTGVGYTF,TGTGCCAGCAGCTCCTACACCGGGACAGGGGTCGGCTACACCTTC
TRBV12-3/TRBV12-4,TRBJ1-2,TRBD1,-,CASRQGAGSYDF,TGTGCCAGCAGACAGGGGGCCGGTTCGTACGACTTC
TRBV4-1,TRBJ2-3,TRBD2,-,CASSQALNGLAGHTQYF,TGCGCCAGCAGCCAGGCCCTTAATGGACTAGCGGGACATACGCAGTATTTT
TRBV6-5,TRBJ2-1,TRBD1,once,CASSFLSGQGGEQFF,TGTGCCAGCAGTTTCCTTTCGGGACAGGGGGGTGAGCAGTTCTTC
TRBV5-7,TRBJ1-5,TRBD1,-,CASSHASGQGAVSQPQHF,TGTGCCAGCAGCCATGCCTCGGGACAGGGGGCAGTGAGTCAGCCCCAGCATTTT
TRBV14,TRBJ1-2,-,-,CASSNNMRGDGYTF,TGTGCCAGCAGCAACAACATGCGGGGAGATGGCTACACCTTC
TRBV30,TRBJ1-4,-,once,CAWRKEPGRSEKLFF,TGTGCCTGGAGGAAAGAGCCGGGGAGGAGTGAAAAACTGTTTTTT
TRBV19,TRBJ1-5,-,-,CASSMAPMSNQPQHF,TGTGCCAGTAGTATGGCCCCAATGAGCAATCAGCCCCAGCATTTT
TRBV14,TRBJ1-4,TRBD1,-,CASSQEAGGGEKLFF,TGTGCCAGCAGCCAAGAGGCAGGGGGTGGTGAAAAACTGTTTTTT
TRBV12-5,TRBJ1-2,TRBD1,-,CASGLDMGQGTGYTF,TGTGCTAGTGGTTTGGACATGGGACAGGGGACGGGATACACCTTC
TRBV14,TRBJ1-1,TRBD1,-,CASRDRGPTEAFF,TGTGCCAGCAGGGACAGGGGGCCCACTGAAGCTTTCTTT
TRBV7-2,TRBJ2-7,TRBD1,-,CASSPKQGHYEQYF,TGTGCCAGCAGCCCAAAACAGGGGCACTACGAGCAGTACTTC
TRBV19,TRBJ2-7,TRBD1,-,CASSGQGVEQYF,TGTGCCAGTAGTGGGCAGGGGGTCGAGCAGTACTTC
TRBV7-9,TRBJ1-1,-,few,CAWKQTGPSLLKKAFF,TGTGCCTGGAAACAGACAGGCCCCAGTCTCTTAAAAAAAGCTTTCTTT
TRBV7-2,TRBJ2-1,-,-,CASSLVGTGNNEQFF,TGTGCCAGCAGCTTAGTGGGAACGGGGAACAATGAGCAGTTCTTC
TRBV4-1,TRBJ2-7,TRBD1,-,CASSQAPNRGNEQYF,TGCGCCAGCAGCCAGGCGCCGAACAGGGGAAACGAGCAGTACTTC
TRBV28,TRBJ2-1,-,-,CASSLPGDEQFF,TGTGCCAGCAGTTTGCCGGGGGATGAGCAGTTCTTC
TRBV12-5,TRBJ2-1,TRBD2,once,CASGLVLSLAGGRPEQFF,TGTGCTAGTGGTTTGGTACTTTCTCTAGCGGGAGGGCGCCCTGAGCAGTTCTTC
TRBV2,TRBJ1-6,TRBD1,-,CASSKDRGTANSPLHF,TGTGCCAGCAGTAAGGATCGTGGGACAGCGAATTCACCCCTCCACTTT
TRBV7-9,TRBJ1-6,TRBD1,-,CASSSKDRGPPGNSPLHF,TGTGCCAGCAGTTCAAAGGACAGGGGGCCGCCTGGTAATTCACCCCTCCACTTT
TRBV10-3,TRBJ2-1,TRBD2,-,CAIGLREGLDNEQFF,TGTGCCATCGGCCTCCGGGAGGGCCTGGATAATGAGCAGTTCTTC
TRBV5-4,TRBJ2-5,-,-,CASSSSKSGETQYF,TGTGCCAGCAGCTCCTCGAAGAGCGGGGAGACCCAGTACTTC
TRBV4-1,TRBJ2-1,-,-,CASSPRSGWNEQFF,TGCGCCAGCAGCCCGCGAAGCGGTTGGAATGAGCAGTTCTTC
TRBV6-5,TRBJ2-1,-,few,CATSPLQNEQFF,TGTGCCACCTCCCCTTTACAAAATGAGCAGTTCTTC
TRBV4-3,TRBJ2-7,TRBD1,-,CASSRNTGDYEQYF,TGCGCCAGCAGCCGGAACACAGGGGACTACGAGCAGTACTTC
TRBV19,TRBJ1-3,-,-,CASSIDLWGRNTIYF,TGTGCCAGTAGTATAGATCTGTGGGGCCGAAACACCATATATTTT
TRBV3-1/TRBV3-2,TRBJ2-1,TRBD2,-,CASSHGGRSYNEQFF,TGTGCCAGCAGCCATGGCGGGAGGAGTTACAATGAGCAGTTCTTC
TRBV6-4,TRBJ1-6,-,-,CASSGSGSAAANSPLHF,TGTGCCAGCAGTGGTTCAGGGTCGGCAGCCGCGAATTCACCCCTCCACTTT
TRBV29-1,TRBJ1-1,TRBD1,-,CSVGDRVGTEAFF,TGCAGCGTGGGGGACAGGGTCGGAACTGAAGCTTTCTTT
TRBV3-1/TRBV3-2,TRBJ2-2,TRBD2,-,CASSQTGGTPNTGELFF,TGTGCCAGCAGCCAAACGGGGGGGACTCCGAACACCGGGGAGCTGTTTTTT
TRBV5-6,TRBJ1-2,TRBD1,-,CASSWGTGHGYTF,TGTGCCAGCAGCTGGGGGACAGGGCATGGCTACACCTTC